The source of this T cell receptor (beta chain) is a study of blood T cell repertoires in COVID-19. Study context: Material from acute and convalescent COVID-19 was sourced from the United States, Italy and Spain. Sources were T cells, B-cell-depleted T cells, or PBMCs; the material itself was cDNA or gDNA.

Germline CDR1 and CDR2: SGHTA and FQGNSA. The length of the CDR3 is 14 residues. With 4 bases removed from V and 2 bases from J, the gap between germline ends came to 10 bases. Under the authors' procedure: From reference gene primer amplification, estimates of nucleated cell counts were derived. Sequenced by immunoSEQ multiplex PCR; TCRdb stores in-frame clones only, minus some. That table gives V, J and clone size, and the DNA gave D and trimming. The sample lists about 240,000 clones, 84% seen once, with under 4.5% in the top ten. This sequence was found in a man aged 50-59 years with acute or convalescent COVID-19. Sequencing used peripheral blood. V gene TRBV7-2 combines with J gene TRBJ2-3, with D perhaps TRBD2 (5 bases). The CDR3 here is CASSSTGYTDTQYF. DNA for the CDR3: TGTGCCAGCAGCTCAACGGGGTACACAGATACGCAGTATTTT. Drawing the rest from reference TRBV7-2 and TRBJ2-3, the complete variable domain is GAGVSQSPSNKVTEKGKDVELRCDPISGHTALYWYRQSLGQGLEFLIYFQGNSAPDKSGLPSDRFSAERTGGSVSTLTIQRTQQEDSAVYLCASSSTGYTDTQYFGPGTRLTVL.